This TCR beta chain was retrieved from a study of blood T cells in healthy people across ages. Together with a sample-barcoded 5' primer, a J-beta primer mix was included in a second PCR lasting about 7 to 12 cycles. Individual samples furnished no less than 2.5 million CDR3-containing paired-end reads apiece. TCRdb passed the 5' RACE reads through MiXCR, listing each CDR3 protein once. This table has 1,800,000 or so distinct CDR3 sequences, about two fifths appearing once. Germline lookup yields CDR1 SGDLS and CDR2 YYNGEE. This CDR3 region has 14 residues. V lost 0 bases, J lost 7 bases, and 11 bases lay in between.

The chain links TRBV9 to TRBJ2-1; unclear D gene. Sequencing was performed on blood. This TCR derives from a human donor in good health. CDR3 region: CASSVGTLGNEQFF. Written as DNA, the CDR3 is TGTGCCAGCAGCGTAGGGACCCTCGGGAATGAGCAGTTCTTC.